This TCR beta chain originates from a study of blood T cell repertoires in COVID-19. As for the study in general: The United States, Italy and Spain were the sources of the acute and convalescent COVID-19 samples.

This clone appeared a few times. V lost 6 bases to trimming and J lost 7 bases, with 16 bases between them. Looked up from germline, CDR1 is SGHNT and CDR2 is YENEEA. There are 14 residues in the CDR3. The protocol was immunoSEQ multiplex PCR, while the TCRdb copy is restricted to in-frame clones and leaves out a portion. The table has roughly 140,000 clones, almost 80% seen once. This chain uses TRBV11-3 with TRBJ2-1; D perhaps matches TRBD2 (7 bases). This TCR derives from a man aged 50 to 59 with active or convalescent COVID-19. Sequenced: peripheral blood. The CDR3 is CASSSRGGANEQFF. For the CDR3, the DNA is TGTGCCAGCAGTTCCAGAGGGGGGGCGAATGAGCAGTTCTTC.